This T cell receptor (beta chain) was documented in a study of cytomegalovirus exposure and HLA in healthy donors. Overall study findings and caveats: Within the data, a cluster of highly shared sequence variants was likely a sequencing artifact. Analysis was performed later, and it showed HLA-associated TCR beta chains to be more clonally expanded than equally common others. A later analysis reportedly found that, within productive TCRs, an Asian-associated ancestry cluster had fewer N-insertions than the mean observed across the 666 donors.

This clone was detected once. No antigen is known for it. One end of the junction does not line up with germline, which may come from a read error. The CDR3 runs to 16 residues. Per the germline V gene, CDR1 is SEHNR and CDR2 is FQNEAQ (reference sequence). Use of 60 Vbeta and 13 Jbeta primers characterized the PCR. The repertoire was sequenced with immunoSEQ multiplex PCR; TCRdb's copy has only in-frame clones and lacks some. This sample has under 200,000 clones; 65% to 85% occur once, and the top ten carry around 1.5%. Sequencing input: PBMCs. This sequence was found in a man in his sixties in good health and CMV-seronegative. The chain is built from TRBV7-9 and TRBJ2-5; D is possibly TRBD2 (6 bases). The better agreement between TRBJ2-7 and the DNA end casts doubt on the J call. DNA of the CDR3: TGTTCCAGCAGCCCTTCTACGGGTGGAGGGACCTACGAGCAGTACTTC. Its protein product is CSSSPSTGGGTYEQYF.